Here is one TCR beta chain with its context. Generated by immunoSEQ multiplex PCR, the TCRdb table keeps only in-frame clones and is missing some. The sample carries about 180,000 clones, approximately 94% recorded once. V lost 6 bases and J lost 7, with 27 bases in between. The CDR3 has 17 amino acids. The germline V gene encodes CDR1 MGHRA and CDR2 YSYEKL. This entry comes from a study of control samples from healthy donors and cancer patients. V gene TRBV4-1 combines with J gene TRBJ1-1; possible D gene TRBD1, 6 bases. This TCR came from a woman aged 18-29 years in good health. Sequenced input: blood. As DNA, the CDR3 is TGCGCCAGCAGACATTTGGGGGGCTATGGGATTTCTGGTGAAGCTTTCTTT. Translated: CASRHLGGYGISGEAFF.